Listed below are T cell receptor beta chains from one sample, sequenced in a study of cytomegalovirus exposure and HLA in healthy donors. The table came from immunoSEQ multiplex PCR; TCRdb's copy has only in-frame clones and leaves some out. The table lists around 150,000 clones, around three quarters of them singletons. Sample: PBMCs. All receptors come from a male donor in good health and CMV-seronegative. Both conserved end residues are part of each CDR3. The D gene is left open where the match is weak. The listing skips clone size in some rows; elsewhere it reads once, few, many or a size class.

j_call v_call d_call clone_size cdr3_nt cdr3_aa
TRBJ2-5 TRBV7-3 TRBD2 . TGTGCCAGCAGCCCCGGGACTAGGGGGGAAGAGACCCAGTACTTC CASSPGTRGEETQYF
TRBJ2-1 TRBV9 TRBD2 . TGTGCCAGCAGTGCGAGCCGGGGGAGCGGGGGGAGGGATGAGCAGTTCTTC CASSASRGSGGRDEQFF
TRBJ2-3 TRBV28 . . TGTGCCAGCAGTTTATTAGCCCCCGGGACAGATACGCAGTATTTT CASSLLAPGTDTQYF
TRBJ2-5 TRBV7-2 TRBD2 . TGTGCCAGCAGCCCTTCAGGCGGGGGGCGGCAGTACTTC CASSPSGGGRQYF
TRBJ2-7 TRBV27 TRBD1 . TGTGCCAGCAGTCCAACCACAGGGGTCTCCTACGAGCAGTACTTC CASSPTTGVSYEQYF
TRBJ1-2 TRBV19 TRBD1 . TGTGCCAGTAGCCCGAGGATAAGGACAGGCGGTAGCTATGGCTACACCTTC CASSPRIRTGGSYGYTF
TRBJ2-1 TRBV27 TRBD2 few TGTGCCAGCAGTTTACGGGGGGGCGGGATTTTAAATGAGCAGTTCTTC CASSLRGGGILNEQFF
TRBJ1-1 TRBV27 TRBD1 few TGTGCCAGCACCCAGGGACAGGGGGCAAGGCAAGCTTTCTTT CASTQGQGARQAFF
TRBJ2-5 TRBV19 TRBD2 . TGTGCCAGTAGTATACGGGGGACGGGAGCGGGGGAGACCCAGTACTTC CASSIRGTGAGETQYF
TRBJ2-7 TRBV6-5 TRBD1 few TGTGCCAGCAGTTACGGGACAGGGGGCGAAGAGCAGTACTTC CASSYGTGGEEQYF
TRBJ1-4 TRBV19 . . TGTGCCAGTAGTATAGATCTGAGGAGAAAACTGTTTTTT CASSIDLRRKLFF
TRBJ1-2 TRBV27 . . TGTGCCAGCAGCCCAGGGATTCGGGACTATGGCTACACCTTC CASSPGIRDYGYTF
TRBJ2-7 TRBV9 TRBD2 . TGTGCCAGCAGCCGTGGAGGGGAGGGCCGGTACGAGCAGTACTTC CASSRGGEGRYEQYF
TRBJ1-2 TRBV18 . few TGTGCCAGCTCAGAGGTTGGCAACTATGGCTACACCTTC CASSEVGNYGYTF
TRBJ2-1 TRBV4-2 . . TGTGCCAGCAGCTGGAGGGCCGGGGCCGATTACAATGAGCAGTTCTTC CASSWRAGADYNEQFF
TRBJ2-7 TRBV11-2 TRBD2 . TGTGCCAGCAGCCTCGGAGCTAGCGGGAGGACCTACGAGCAGTACTTC CASSLGASGRTYEQYF
TRBJ2-3 TRBV28 . . TGTGCCAGCAGTTCCCCCCCGGATACGCAGTATTTT CASSSPPDTQYF
TRBJ1-6 TRBV6-5 TRBD1 . TGTGCCAGCGCAGCGGACAGGATTAATTCACCCCTCCACTTT CASAADRINSPLHF
TRBJ2-5 TRBV28 TRBD2 . TGTGGGACGCGGGCCCAAGCGGGGGAGACCCAGTACTTC CGTRAQAGETQYF
TRBJ2-7 TRBV5-1 . once TGCGCCAGCAGCTTGAATTCAGGGGGGTCCTACGAGCAGTACTTC CASSLNSGGSYEQYF
TRBJ1-1 TRBV30 TRBD1 . TGTGCCTGGAGTATTGAGGACAGGGTCGTGAACACTGAAGCTTTCTTT CAWSIEDRVVNTEAFF
TRBJ1-2 TRBV19 TRBD1 once TGTGCCAGTAGCGCCCCCGACAGGGCCCTACAAGGCTACACCTTC CASSAPDRALQGYTF
TRBJ1-5 TRBV9 TRBD1 . TGTGCCAGCAGCACCGGGACAGGATATCAGCCCCAGCATTTT CASSTGTGYQPQHF
TRBJ1-5 TRBV28 . . TGTGCCAGCATTCCTTGGGTTAAGGGGGGGGGATATCAGCCCCAGCATTTT CASIPWVKGGGYQPQHF
TRBJ1-6 TRBV6-5 TRBD1 . TGTGCCAGCAGTTACTCGCGACAGGGGTTAAATTCACCCCTCCACTTT CASSYSRQGLNSPLHF
TRBJ2-5 TRBV4-1 TRBD2 once TGCGCCAGCAGCCAAGATGGGGCTAGCGGAACCCAAGAGACCCAGTACTTC CASSQDGASGTQETQYF
TRBJ2-6 TRBV27 . . TGTGCCAGCAGTTTATCGATTGGACAGCTGGGCTCTGGGGCCAACGTCCTGACTTTC CASSLSIGQLGSGANVLTF
TRBJ1-6 TRBV30 TRBD1 once TGTGCCTGGGACAGGGGTAATTCACCCCTCCACTTT CAWDRGNSPLHF
TRBJ2-5 TRBV7-2 . . TGTGCCAGCAGCTTAGGTAGGAAAAGCGGAGAGACCCAGTACTTC CASSLGRKSGETQYF
TRBJ1-5 TRBV30 . . TGTGCCTGGACTGCCAAAGACATAAGCAATCAGCCCCAGCATTTT CAWTAKDISNQPQHF